The source of this TCR beta chain is a study of CD8 T cells in ankylosing spondylitis. From germline, CDR1 is SQVTM and CDR2 ANQGSEA. With 6 bases clipped from V and 3 bases from J, the junction kept 8 bases outside the gene matches. The CDR3 is 13 amino acids. Notes on the study in general: A CD8+ phenotype characterized the disease-linked clones, which were relatively rare in peripheral blood. Some motif variants had been reported before (in reactive arthritis synovial fluid and blood). The authors reported significant enrichment of disease-linked clones in matched ankylosing spondylitis synovial fluid. Made up of under 10 highly homologous variants, a TCR beta motif appeared characteristic of ankylosing spondylitis blood.

This clonotype has a count of ten or more. Antigen: not known. TCRdb reanalysed the 5' RACE reads using MiXCR and keeps one entry per CDR3 protein. This sample has fewer than 350,000 distinct CDR3 sequences, with roughly 11% found just once. The clonotype was recovered from a female donor with ankylosing spondylitis or in good health (not recorded which). Sequenced material: blood, either unsorted or a sorted T cell fraction (not recorded which). This chain joins TRBV29-1 and TRBJ2-7, with 7 bases that match TRBD1. The chain's CDR3 is CSVQDRALYEQYF. CDR3 nucleotides: TGCAGCGTCCAAGACAGGGCCCTCTACGAGCAGTACTTC.